One sample yielded the 28 T cell receptor beta chains listed below, sequenced in a study of Ad26.COV2.S vaccination and SARS-CoV-2 variants. Treatment in this sample: 15 to 20 received Ad26.COV2.S at low or high dose, single or two shots; 5 received placebo; per-sample allocation not given. Sampling was done on day 63 after the first vaccine or placebo injection. TCRdb's table, derived via immunoSEQ multiplex PCR, lists solely in-frame clones and lacks some. The table has about 350,000 clones, approximately 85% seen once. This material consisted of peripheral blood, taken in a trial of Ad26.COV2.S vaccine versus placebo. These receptors were taken from a person between 18 and 65 years old who received the Ad26.COV2.S COVID-19 vaccine or a placebo.

This rearrangement joins TRBV2 to TRBJ2-6; TRBD1 agrees at 10 bases. The CDR3 consists of 18 residues. Unmatched junction bases numbered 10, after V lost 6 bases and J lost 2 bases. Germline loops: CDR1 SNHLY, CDR2 FYNNEI. CDR3 sequence (DNA): TGTGCCAGCAGGGTGACAGGGGGCGCTTTGCCTGGGGCCAACGTCCTGACTTTC. It specifies CASRVTGGALPGANVLTF.

The rearrangement links TRBV3-1 (or the pseudogene TRBV3-2) to TRBJ1-5, with 12 bases matching TRBD1. Looked up from germline, CDR1 is LGHDT and CDR2 is YNNKEL (reference sequence). Trimming removed 4 bases from V and 2 bases from J; junction bases left unmatched: 9. CDR3 length: 18 amino acids. The CDR3 coding sequence is TGTGCCAGCAGCCTCCCGGGACAGGGGGCTTTCGGCAATCAGCCCCAGCATTTT. Its translation: CASSLPGQGAFGNQPQHF.

This sequence joins TRBV14 and TRBJ2-1, with 8 bases lining up with TRBD2. The J segment lost 0 bases and the V segment lost 4 bases, leaving 5 bases of the junction unmatched. Germline CDR1 SGHDN, CDR2 FVKESK. The CDR3 covers 16 residues. CDR3 bases: TGTGCCAGCAGCCCCACCGGGAGGGGCTCCTACAATGAGCAGTTCTTC. It codes for CASSPTGRGSYNEQFF.

The chain joins TRBV6-2 or TRBV6-3 to TRBJ1-5; the match to TRBD1 covers 9 bases. Germline lookup yields CDR1 MNHEY and CDR2 SVGEGT. The CDR3 is 17 amino acids. The V segment lost 6 bases and the J segment 1 base; nucleotides outside the gene matches: 10. CDR3 region: CASSRSSGQGSNQPQHF. DNA for the CDR3: TGTGCCAGCAGCCGAAGCTCGGGACAGGGAAGCAATCAGCCCCAGCATTTT.

CDR3 DNA: TGTGCCAGCGGATACAGCGGGAGGGGAACAGATACGCAGTATTTT. It yields the protein CASGYSGRGTDTQYF. The rearrangement joins TRBV9 to TRBJ2-3; 10 bases agree with TRBD2. The CDR3 runs 15 residues. Trimming at V came to 7 bases and at J to 3 bases, leaving 8 bases not matched to a gene. Looked up from germline, CDR1 is SGDLS and CDR2 is YYNGEE.

The chain combines TRBV3-1 (or the pseudogene TRBV3-2) with TRBJ2-7, with 7 bases aligning to TRBD2. Losses at the gene ends were 0 bases for V and 3 bases for J; bases not matched to a gene: 5. This CDR3 comprises 15 residues. The germline gives CDR1 LGHDT, CDR2 YNNKEL (reference sequence). The CDR3 DNA follows: TGTGCCAGCAGCCAAGATCTGGCGGGAGACTACGAGCAGTACTTC. This codes for CASSQDLAGDYEQYF.

This clone was found many times. The V call is TRBV7-2, the J call TRBJ1-3, with no clear D. This CDR3 is 15 amino acids long. V lost 3 bases and J lost 1, with 10 bases in between. Germline V gene data show CDR1 as SGHTA and CDR2 as FQGNSA. CDR3 DNA: TGTGCCAGCAGCTTGCGGGAGGGTTCTGGAAACACCATATATTTT. Protein: CASSLREGSGNTIYF. Combining the CDR3 with reference TRBV7-2 and TRBJ1-3 gives the whole variable domain GAGVSQSPSNKVTEKGKDVELRCDPISGHTALYWYRQSLGQGLEFLIYFQGNSAPDKSGLPSDRFSAERTGGSVSTLTIQRTQQEDSAVYLCASSLREGSGNTIYFGEGSWLTVV.

This chain links TRBV5-6 with TRBJ2-7, with a tentative D call TRBD1 (6 bases). This CDR3 spans 15 amino acids. Germline CDR1 reads SGHDT; CDR2 reads YYEEEE. V was clipped by 0 bases and J by 5 bases, with 15 bases between them. The CDR3 is CASSLGRQGIDEQYF. Written as DNA, the CDR3 is TGTGCCAGCAGCTTGGGGCGGCAGGGGATAGACGAGCAGTACTTC.

The gene calls are TRBV2 and TRBJ2-3, with 16 bases fitting TRBD2. The J segment lost 12 bases and the V segment lost 6 bases, leaving 6 bases of the junction unmatched. Germline V CDR1 and CDR2: SNHLY, FYNNEI. The CDR3 extends over 14 amino acids. CDR3 region: CASRPGLAGGDQYF. CDR3 coding DNA: TGTGCCAGCAGACCGGGACTAGCGGGAGGGGATCAGTATTTT. Full variable domain (remainder filled in from reference TRBV2 and TRBJ2-3): EPEVTQTPSHQVTQMGQEVILRCVPISNHLYFYWYRQILGQKVEFLVSFYNNEISEKSEIFDDQFSVERPDGSNFTLKIRSTKLEDSAMYFCASRPGLAGGDQYFGPGTRLTVL.

V usage is TRBV13 and J usage is TRBJ2-1, with TRBD2 matching 8 bases. V dropped 4 bases and J dropped 6; count of bases not matched to a gene: 8. The CDR3 covers 15 residues. In germline, CDR1 is PRHDT, CDR2 FYEKMQ (reference sequence). The CDR3 sequence: CASSSLRGGLNEQFF. CDR3 DNA sequence: TGTGCCAGCAGCTCCCTTCGGGGGGGCCTCAATGAGCAGTTCTTC.

V is TRBV5-1 and J is TRBJ2-3, with D perhaps TRBD1 (6 bases). CDR1 SGHRS and CDR2 YFSETQ come from the germline V gene. This CDR3 is 15 amino acids long. V shed 0 bases and J shed 4 bases, with 12 bases lying between them. CDR3 protein: CASSLESEGADTQYF. DNA for the CDR3: TGCGCCAGCAGCTTGGAAAGCGAGGGGGCAGATACGCAGTATTTT.

This clone was seen a single time. V usage is TRBV9 and J usage is TRBJ2-7; D not resolved. Germline V CDR1 and CDR2: SGDLS, YYNGEE. V was cut by 0 bases and J by 3 bases, with 10 bases left in between. This CDR3 is 14 amino acids long. CDR3 sequence (DNA): TGTGCCAGCAGCGTAGGGAGCGCGGACTACGAGCAGTACTTC. Its protein product is CASSVGSADYEQYF.

The chain uses TRBV9 and TRBJ1-1; D ambiguous. Germline-derived CDR1 and CDR2 are SGDLS and YYNGEE. The CDR3 consists of 13 residues. V was clipped by 1 base and J by 5 bases, with 9 bases between them. CDR3 sequence: CASSVRGRTEAFF. The CDR3, as DNA: TGTGCCAGCAGCGTAAGAGGGAGGACTGAAGCTTTCTTT.

V and J are TRBV6-1 and TRBJ2-7, with D tentatively TRBD1 (7 bases). The germline gives CDR1 MNHNS, CDR2 SASEGT. The CDR3 sequence is 15 residues long. Trimming stripped 0 bases from V and 5 bases from J, with 14 bases between. Here the CDR3 DNA reads TGTGCCAGCAGTGAAGCGCATTCCAGGGGGGACGAGCAGTACTTC. This encodes CASSEAHSRGDEQYF.

This chain links TRBV30 with TRBJ1-6; possibly TRBD1 for D (6 bases). Germline V gene data show CDR1 as GTSNPN and CDR2 as SVGIG (reference sequence). Trimming removed 0 bases from V and 10 bases from J, with 19 bases in between. This CDR3 spans 16 amino acids. The CDR3 protein is CAWSVKSGQGHSPLHF. The CDR3 DNA reads TGTGCCTGGAGTGTAAAATCAGGGCAGGGGCACTCACCCCTCCACTTT.

With respect to this clone: Other DNA sequences in the sample encode the same CDR3. The chain links TRBV5-1 to TRBJ2-7; D possibly corresponds to TRBD1 (5 bases). This CDR3 is 11 amino acids long. Per germline, CDR1 SGHRS and CDR2 YFSETQ. V gave up 4 bases and J gave up 4 bases, with 6 bases separating them. The CDR3 reads CASSPGYEQYF. The CDR3 DNA sequence: TGCGCCAGCAGCCCAGGGTACGAGCAGTACTTC.

V gene TRBV18 combines with J gene TRBJ1-1; D gene uncertain. Germline CDR1 is KGHSH and CDR2 is LQKENI. The CDR3 is 16 residues long. V lost 3 bases and J lost 1, with 15 bases in between. The CDR3 sequence is CASSPLGSGKNTEAFF. Written as DNA, the CDR3 is TGTGCCAGCTCACCTTTAGGGTCGGGGAAGAACACTGAAGCTTTCTTT.

The chain recombines TRBV6-5 with TRBJ2-1; 9 positions match TRBD2. The CDR3 runs 15 residues. CDR1 is MNHEY and CDR2 is SVGAGI in the germline V gene. With V trimmed by 0 bases and J by 8 bases, 5 bases remained unmatched. The CDR3 reads CASSYSAGGPYEQFF. The CDR3 nucleotides are TGTGCCAGCAGTTACTCGGCGGGGGGGCCTTATGAGCAGTTCTTC.

This chain connects TRBV14 to TRBJ2-7; 9 bases agree with TRBD1. This CDR3 is built from 15 residues. V was pared by 4 bases and J by 6 bases, with 10 bases of the junction left unmatched. Per germline, CDR1 SGHDN and CDR2 FVKESK. CDR3 bases: TGTGCCAGCAGCCTAGGACAGGGGTTTCGCCTCGAGCAGTACTTC. Translation gives CASSLGQGFRLEQYF.

J is TRBJ2-2 and V is TRBV7-2, with TRBD1 matching over 7 bases. Germline V gene data show CDR1 as SGHTA and CDR2 as FQGNSA. The CDR3 spans 16 residues. The J segment lost 2 bases and the V segment lost 4 bases, leaving 7 bases of the junction unmatched. CDR3 region: CASSSRTGANTGELFF. CDR3 DNA sequence: TGTGCCAGCAGCTCCCGGACAGGAGCTAACACCGGGGAGCTGTTTTTT.

The V gene is TRBV18, the J gene TRBJ2-1, with a possible D match to TRBD1 (6 bases). Germline V gives CDR1 KGHSH, CDR2 LQKENI. V was pared by 3 bases and J by 6 bases, with 18 bases between. This CDR3 comprises 16 residues. This CDR3 reads CASSPQTGYVGNEQFF. DNA of the CDR3: TGTGCCAGCTCACCGCAAACAGGGTACGTTGGCAATGAGCAGTTCTTC. Full variable domain (outside the CDR3, taken from reference TRBV18 and TRBJ2-1): NAGVMQNPRHLVRRRGQEARLRCSPMKGHSHVYWYRQLPEEGLKFMVYLQKENIIDESGMPKERFSAEFPKEGPSILRIQQVVRGDSAAYFCASSPQTGYVGNEQFFGPGTRLTVL.

This chain joins TRBV19 and TRBJ1-1; D ambiguous. This CDR3 comprises 15 residues. The V end lost 3 bases, the J end lost 1 base, and 12 bases lay between the germline ends. Germline assignment: CDR1 LNHDA and CDR2 SQIVND (reference sequence). CDR3 sequence reads: CASSIFGYRNTEAFF. The CDR3 region has the DNA TGTGCCAGTAGTATTTTCGGGTACCGGAACACTGAAGCTTTCTTT.

The chain recombines TRBV20-1 with TRBJ1-2; tentatively, D is TRBD1 (5 bases). Trimming removed 3 bases at V and 4 bases at J, with 21 bases between. The CDR3 contains 16 residues. Germline V gene data show CDR1 as DFQATT and CDR2 as SNEGSKA (reference sequence). DNA for the CDR3: TGCAGTGCTAGTGGCCGCCCGGACAACGGTGTCTATGGCTACACCTTC. Translated: CSASGRPDNGVYGYTF.

The chain links TRBV7-2 to TRBJ2-7, with TRBD2 matching 9 bases. Looked up from germline, CDR1 is SGHTA and CDR2 is FQGNSA. V lost 1 base to trimming and J lost 12 bases; unmatched junction nucleotides: 7. The CDR3 contains 13 residues. CDR3 protein: CASSLDRTSVPYF. The CDR3 nucleotides read TGTGCCAGCAGCTTAGATAGGACTAGCGTACCGTACTTC.

The chain links TRBV9 to TRBJ2-1; weak D call: TRBD2 (5 bases). The V gene lost 1 base and the J gene lost 0 bases, with 11 bases spanning the gap. Germline values: CDR1 SGDLS, CDR2 YYNGEE. The length of the CDR3 is 16 residues. The CDR3 bases are TGTGCCAGCAGCGTAAGGAGCGGATCCTCCTACAATGAGCAGTTCTTC. Translating gives CASSVRSGSSYNEQFF.

The V call is TRBV11-2, the J call TRBJ2-5; 8 nucleotides match TRBD1. The CDR3 loop spans 14 amino acids. With 3 bases clipped from V and 4 bases from J, the junction kept 4 bases outside the gene matches. CDR1 and CDR2 (germline): SGHAT, FQNNGV. DNA for the CDR3: TGTGCCAGCAGCTTCACACAGGGGGTAGAGACCCAGTACTTC. This sequence encodes CASSFTQGVETQYF.

The chain recombines TRBV3-1 (or the pseudogene TRBV3-2) with TRBJ2-4; D remains ambiguous. Germline V CDR1 and CDR2: LGHDT, YNNKEL (reference sequence). The CDR3 extends over 11 amino acids. The V end lost 2 bases, the J end lost 4 bases, and 0 bases lay between the germline ends. CDR3 region: CASSQKNIQYF. Written as DNA, the CDR3 is TGTGCCAGCAGCCAAAAAAACATTCAGTACTTC.

The V and J genes are TRBV5-1 and TRBJ1-1; 9 bases line up with TRBD1. The CDR3 is made up of 15 amino acids. Germline CDR1 is SGHRS and CDR2 is YFSETQ. V was clipped by 4 bases and J by 7 bases; unmatched bases: 11. For the CDR3, the DNA is TGCGCCAGCAGCGCACTATCAGGGACAGGGAATGAAGCTTTCTTT. Translating it yields CASSALSGTGNEAFF.